Below are 10 T cell receptor beta chains sequenced from a single sample in a study of cytomegalovirus exposure and HLA in healthy donors. It was with 60 Vbeta and 13 Jbeta primers that the PCR ran. Libraries were prepared by immunoSEQ multiplex PCR; TCRdb keeps only in-frame clonotypes and omits some of them. The sample lists about 59,000 clones; 80% were seen once. Sequencing was carried out using PBMCs. The source is a woman between 40 and 50 years old in good health and CMV-seronegative.

V and J are TRBV5-4 and TRBJ1-5, with TRBD1 identical over 9 bases. CDR3 length equals 18 residues. Germline values: CDR1 SGHNT, CDR2 YYREEE (reference sequence). Trimming took 3 bases from V and 0 from J; bases not matched to a gene: 10. Here the CDR3 DNA reads TGTGCCAGCAGCTCGACCGAGGGACAGGGCCTTAGCAATCAGCCCCAGCATTTT. Amino acids: CASSSTEGQGLSNQPQHF.

The V call is TRBV5-4, the J call TRBJ2-2; 7 positions match TRBD2. The CDR3 loop spans 16 amino acids. V dropped 1 base and J dropped 5; count of bases not matched to a gene: 8. CDR1 and CDR2 from the germline V gene are SGHNT and YYREEE (reference sequence). The CDR3 loop reads CASSLMAGAGTGELFF. The CDR3 DNA reads TGTGCCAGCAGCTTGATGGCGGGAGCGGGGACCGGGGAGCTGTTTTTT.

The chain joins TRBV28 to TRBJ1-1; D is unclear. Deletions cut 11 bases from V and 3 bases from J, with 25 bases between. CDR1 is MDHEN and CDR2 is SYDVKM in the germline V gene. This CDR3 contains 16 residues. The CDR3 coding sequence is TGTGCCTCAAAACCCTCGGCAGCCATTGAGGACACTGAAGCTTTCTTT. It encodes CASKPSAAIEDTEAFF.

V gene TRBV2 combines with J gene TRBJ1-6; D remains unclear. Trimming shortened V by 2 bases and J by 3 bases, and 8 bases separated the two germline ends. The germline V gene has CDR1 SNHLY and CDR2 FYNNEI. The CDR3 has 15 residues. CDR3 bases: TGTGCCAGCAGTGAATTCACAGTCTATAATTCACCCCTCCACTTT. It translates to CASSEFTVYNSPLHF.

The chain carries TRBV28 and TRBJ2-2, with TRBD1 as a possible D gene (6 bases). Germline V gives CDR1 MDHEN, CDR2 SYDVKM. CDR3 length equals 15 residues. Trimming took off 7 bases at V and 2 bases at J, with 14 bases between the two ends. The CDR3 DNA follows: TGTGCCAGCACCCCCGGACAGACCAACACCGGGGAGCTGTTTTTT. Translation: CASTPGQTNTGELFF. Combining the CDR3 with reference TRBV28 and TRBJ2-2 gives the whole variable domain DVKVTQSSRYLVKRTGEKVFLECVQDMDHENMFWYRQDPGLGLRLIYFSYDVKMKEKGDIPEGYSVSREKKERFSLILESASTNQTSMYLCASTPGQTNTGELFFGEGSRLTVL.

The chain links TRBV15 to TRBJ1-5; perhaps TRBD1 as D (6 bases). The length of the CDR3 is 17 residues. Germline loops: CDR1 LNHNV, CDR2 YYDKDF (reference sequence). V was trimmed by 5 bases and J by 1 base, leaving 18 bases between them. CDR3 in DNA: TGTGCCACCAGCCAAAAACAGGGTATTTTGAGCAATCAGCCCCAGCATTTT. Translation: CATSQKQGILSNQPQHF.

CDR3 nucleotide sequence: TGCGCCAGCAGCAGCGAAGCGGGCAACTATGGCTACACCTTC. Translated: CASSSEAGNYGYTF. This sequence joins TRBV4-3 and TRBJ1-2; D unclear. The CDR3 runs 14 residues. V lost 5 bases to trimming and J lost 2 bases, with 12 bases between them. The germline V gene encodes CDR1 LGHNA and CDR2 YSLEER.

The rearrangement links TRBV5-5 to TRBJ2-7; D is possibly TRBD2 (6 bases). Trimming took off 4 bases at V and 4 bases at J, with 15 bases between the two ends. Germline loops: CDR1 SGHKS, CDR2 YYEKEE (reference sequence). This CDR3 region has 14 residues. The CDR3 region is CASSPLEGRYEQYF. Here the CDR3 DNA reads TGTGCCAGCAGCCCTCTCGAGGGGAGGTACGAGCAGTACTTC.

In its sample, this clone was seen a few times. This chain links TRBV7-2 with TRBJ2-1; 11 nucleotides align to TRBD1. From germline, CDR1 is SGHTA and CDR2 FQGNSA. The CDR3 runs 15 residues. Trimming at V came to 5 bases and at J to 7 bases, leaving 7 bases not matched to a gene. CDR3 protein: CASSRRTGGPNEQFF. DNA for the CDR3: TGTGCCAGCAGCCGGCGGACAGGGGGCCCGAATGAGCAGTTCTTC.

The V call is TRBV5-1, the J call TRBJ1-2; 10 nucleotides line up with TRBD1. Germline trimming cut 5 bases from V and 3 bases from J; bases unmatched to any gene: 7. Germline assignment: CDR1 SGHRS and CDR2 YFSETQ. This CDR3 has 15 residues. CDR3 DNA sequence: TGCGCCAGCAGAGGAGGGACAGGGGACGACTATGGCTACACCTTC. Translated, it gives CASRGGTGDDYGYTF.